The present TCR beta chain was sequenced within a study of cytomegalovirus exposure and HLA in healthy donors. Study findings and constraints: Researchers catalogued over 150 TCR beta chains as cytomegalovirus-associated. The CMV antigen specificity of three CMV-associated chains was confirmed through in vitro analysis.

CDR1 is LGHNA, CDR2 YSLEER, per germline. V shed 0 bases and J 6 bases; nucleotides not matched to a gene: 12. CDR3 size: 18 residues. Amplification used 60 Vbeta primers and 13 Jbeta primers. This table comes from immunoSEQ multiplex PCR, and its TCRdb copy is limited to in-frame clones, with some not included. The table lists some 77,000 clones, roughly 76% of them singletons, with 7.2% in the top ten. This clone has only a few counts. Its antigen is currently unknown. The clonotype comes from a woman aged 40 to 55 in good health and CMV-seronegative. V is TRBV4-3 and J is TRBJ2-1; 9 nucleotides match TRBD2. The sequenced sample was PBMCs. CDR3 nucleotide sequence: TGCGCCAGCAGCCAAGACCCCGCAGCGGGAGGCGTGGGCAATGAGCAGTTCTTC. Translating it yields CASSQDPAAGGVGNEQFF.